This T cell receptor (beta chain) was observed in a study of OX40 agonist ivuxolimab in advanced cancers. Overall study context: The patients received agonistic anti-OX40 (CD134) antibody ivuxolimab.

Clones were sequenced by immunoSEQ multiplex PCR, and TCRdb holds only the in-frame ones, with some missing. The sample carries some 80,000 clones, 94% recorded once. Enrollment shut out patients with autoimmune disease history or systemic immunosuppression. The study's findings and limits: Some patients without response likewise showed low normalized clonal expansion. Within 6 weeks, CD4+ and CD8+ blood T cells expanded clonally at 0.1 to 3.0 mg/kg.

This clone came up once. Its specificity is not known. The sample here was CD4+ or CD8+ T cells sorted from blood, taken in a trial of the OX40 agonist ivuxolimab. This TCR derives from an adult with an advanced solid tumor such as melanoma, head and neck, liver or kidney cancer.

CDR3 region: CASTLPGQGYEQYF. CDR3 DNA sequence: TGTGCCAGCACCCTACCGGGACAGGGCTACGAGCAGTACTTC. This rearrangement joins TRBV6-6 to TRBJ2-7; 9 bases align to TRBD1. Losses at the gene ends were 7 bases for V and 3 bases for J; bases not matched to a gene: 7. The CDR3 runs 14 residues. Germline lookup yields CDR1 MNHNY and CDR2 SVGAGI (reference sequence).